A single sample is the source of the 23 T cell receptor beta chains below, sequenced in a study of shared clonotypes between healthy human individuals (dated by TCRdb to about 2020). Libraries were constructed by the immunoSEQ multiplex PCR assay. TCRdb took over this immuneACCESS table, retaining in-frame rearrangements with V and J assigned. Such tables are incomplete; in checked studies, under half of the missing clones stem from an unresolved V gene, and the remainder is unexplained. This sample gives roughly 2.4 million clones in total; around 95% of them show up just once. The ten largest clones add up to around 0.13% of the sample. What was sequenced was naive CD4+ T cells sorted from blood. Sample cell subset or site, as interpreted from the label and publication: CD45RA+ positively selected. All receptors derive from a man aged 18-30 years in good health.

The chain uses TRBV11-2 and TRBJ2-5; no reliable D call. Germline V gene sequence: CDR1 SGHAT, CDR2 FQNNGV. This CDR3 has 10 amino acids. The germline V and J ends were trimmed by 0 bases and 7 bases, with 0 bases remaining between them. The CDR3 nucleotides read TGTGCCAGCAGCTTAGAGACCCAGTACTTC. Amino acid sequence: CASSLETQYF. The full variable domain, in which reference TRBV11-2 and TRBJ2-5 provide the parts outside the CDR3, is EAGVAQSPRYKIIEKRQSVAFWCNPISGHATLYWYQQILGQGPKLLIQFQNNGVVDDSQLPKDRFSAERLKGVDSTLKIQPAKLEDSAVYLCASSLETQYFGPGTRLLVL.

The chain has TRBV5-1 and TRBJ1-3, with D maybe TRBD1 (5 bases). CDR1 and CDR2 from the germline V gene are SGHRS and YFSETQ. V was shortened by 6 bases and J by 4 bases, with 14 bases between the two germline ends. The CDR3 totals 14 residues. The CDR3 DNA sequence: TGCGCCAGCACCCAAGGGACTGACGGAAACACCATATATTTT. Protein product: CASTQGTDGNTIYF.

The V call is TRBV5-5, the J call TRBJ1-2; 9 nucleotides agree with TRBD1. The CDR3 consists of 14 residues. In germline, CDR1 is SGHKS, CDR2 YYEKEE (reference sequence). V dropped 5 bases and J dropped 5; count of bases not matched to a gene: 7. The CDR3 DNA sequence: TGTGCCAGCAGGCCGACCGGGACAGGGTATGGCTACACCTTC. This translates into CASRPTGTGYGYTF. Based on the CDR3 plus reference TRBV5-5 and TRBJ1-2, the full variable domain is DAGVTQSPTHLIKTRGQQVTLRCSPISGHKSVSWYQQVLGQGPQFIFQYYEKEERGRGNFPDRFSARQFPNYSSELNVNALLLGDSALYLCASRPTGTGYGYTFGSGTRLTVV.

V usage is TRBV10-3 and J usage is TRBJ2-5, with 14 nucleotides matching TRBD2. V gave up 8 bases and J gave up 2 bases; unmatched junction bases: 13. The CDR3 sequence is 18 residues long. Germline V gene lookup returns CDR1 ENHRY and CDR2 SYGVKD. CDR3 loop: CAISNSGLAGAKQETQYF. CDR3 coding DNA: TGTGCCATCTCCAACTCGGGACTAGCGGGAGCGAAACAAGAGACCCAGTACTTC.

This clone was detected once. This chain links TRBV6-6 with TRBJ1-2; possibly TRBD1 for D (5 bases). Trimming took off 5 bases at V and 7 bases at J, with 14 bases between the two ends. This CDR3 is 13 amino acids long. Per germline, CDR1 MNHNY and CDR2 SVGAGI (reference sequence). The CDR3 nucleotides read TGTGCCAGCAGTAGCCCGGGGGGTATTGGCTACACCTTC. Protein: CASSSPGGIGYTF.

Points on this clone: Other DNA sequences in the same sample also yield this CDR3. V is TRBV5-1 and J is TRBJ2-1; D might be TRBD2 (5 bases). Germline CDR1 reads SGHRS; CDR2 reads YFSETQ. V was shortened by 0 bases and J by 9 bases, with 10 bases between the two germline ends. CDR3 length: 13 residues. Here the CDR3 DNA reads TGCGCCAGCAGCTTGGGCGGCAGCGGTGAGCAGTTCTTC. It codes for CASSLGGSGEQFF.

The chain joins TRBV30 to TRBJ1-6; tentatively, D is TRBD1 (5 bases). Germline V CDR1 and CDR2: GTSNPN, SVGIG (reference sequence). V was pared by 2 bases and J by 5 bases, with 13 bases between. CDR3 size: 15 residues. The CDR3: CAWSPGWGDNSPLHF. CDR3 in DNA: TGTGCCTGGAGTCCAGGGTGGGGGGATAATTCACCCCTCCACTTT.

The gene calls are TRBV19 and TRBJ1-5, with D hard to call. Germline CDR1 LNHDA, CDR2 SQIVND (reference sequence). The V and J ends lost 4 bases and 5 bases respectively, with 12 bases between them. The CDR3 loop spans 14 amino acids. The CDR3 here is CASSTGLKDQPQHF. The CDR3 DNA is TGTGCCAGTAGTACCGGGCTGAAAGATCAGCCCCAGCATTTT.

The chain carries TRBV11-2 and TRBJ2-7; D is perhaps TRBD2 (5 bases). The V end was cut by 5 bases, the J end by 2 bases, with 13 bases between. This CDR3 has 14 amino acids. Germline loops: CDR1 SGHAT, CDR2 FQNNGV. The CDR3 region is CASSPSAGAYEQYF. DNA for the CDR3: TGTGCCAGCAGCCCCTCTGCCGGGGCCTACGAGCAGTACTTC. Complete variable domain (other parts from reference TRBV11-2 and TRBJ2-7): EAGVAQSPRYKIIEKRQSVAFWCNPISGHATLYWYQQILGQGPKLLIQFQNNGVVDDSQLPKDRFSAERLKGVDSTLKIQPAKLEDSAVYLCASSPSAGAYEQYFGPGTRLTVT.

This chain connects TRBV6-1 to TRBJ2-2; 8 bases align to TRBD1. The CDR3 contains 19 residues. The germline gives CDR1 MNHNS, CDR2 SASEGT. V gave up 4 bases and J gave up 6 bases; unmatched junction bases: 19. The CDR3 sequence is CASSAARTGPRSIPGELFF. DNA for the CDR3: TGTGCCAGCAGTGCCGCGAGGACAGGGCCCCGCAGCATCCCCGGGGAGCTGTTTTTT.

This chain uses TRBV10-1 with TRBJ1-5, with TRBD1 as a possible D gene (6 bases). The CDR3 loop spans 14 amino acids. The germline V gene encodes CDR1 WNHNN and CDR2 SYGVQD (reference sequence). Trimming removed 7 bases at V and 3 bases at J, with 13 bases between. The CDR3 nucleotides read TGCGCCAGCAATCCGGGACACTTCAATCAGCCCCAGCATTTT. Its protein is CASNPGHFNQPQHF.

The chain links TRBV5-6 to TRBJ1-2, with D perhaps TRBD1 (6 bases). The CDR3 sequence is 16 residues long. Trimming pared 4 bases from V and 8 bases from J, leaving 24 bases between. Germline V gene data show CDR1 as SGHDT and CDR2 as YYEEEE. The CDR3 DNA sequence: TGTGCCAGCAGCCTAAAATCAGACAGGCCCTCGGGGGGCTACACCTTC. The encoded protein is CASSLKSDRPSGGYTF.

This rearrangement joins TRBV2 to TRBJ2-7; 7 nucleotides agree with TRBD2. There are 14 residues in the CDR3. Germline trimming cut 6 bases from V and 2 bases from J; bases unmatched to any gene: 7. CDR1 SNHLY and CDR2 FYNNEI come from the germline V gene. The chain's CDR3 is CASRGSGPPYEQYF. The DNA for the CDR3 is TGTGCCAGCAGGGGTAGCGGGCCGCCCTACGAGCAGTACTTC. Together with reference TRBV2 and TRBJ2-7, the CDR3 gives the full variable domain: EPEVTQTPSHQVTQMGQEVILRCVPISNHLYFYWYRQILGQKVEFLVSFYNNEISEKSEIFDDQFSVERPDGSNFTLKIRSTKLEDSAMYFCASRGSGPPYEQYFGPGTRLTVT.

The chain couples TRBV27 to TRBJ2-1, with D perhaps being TRBD1 or TRBD2 (5 bases each). Trimming took off 6 bases at V and 2 bases at J, with 11 bases between the two ends. The CDR3 is 14 amino acids. Germline V CDR1 and CDR2: MNHEY, SMNVEV (reference sequence). The CDR3 spells CASRPGPTYNEQFF. The DNA of the CDR3 is TGTGCCAGCAGGCCGGGACCGACCTACAATGAGCAGTTCTTC.

This sequence joins TRBV6-6 and TRBJ2-4, with a tentative D call TRBD1 (6 bases). The CDR3 has 15 residues. V was shortened by 5 bases and J by 1 base, with 12 bases between the two germline ends. Per germline, CDR1 MNHNY and CDR2 SVGAGI (reference sequence). The CDR3 nucleotides are TGTGCCAGCAGTCCCGAGGGGGTCGCCAAAAACATTCAGTACTTC. Its protein product is CASSPEGVAKNIQYF.

V and J are TRBV4-1 and TRBJ2-1; perhaps D is TRBD1 or TRBD2 (6 bases each). CDR3 size: 16 residues. V shed 0 bases and J shed 3 bases, with 12 bases lying between them. In germline, CDR1 is MGHRA, CDR2 YSYEKL. CDR3 DNA sequence: TGCGCCAGCAGCCAAGATGCTCGGGGGCACTACAATGAGCAGTTCTTC. Translation: CASSQDARGHYNEQFF.

V is TRBV30 and J is TRBJ2-7; D is tentatively TRBD1 or TRBD2 (5 bases each). CDR1 is GTSNPN and CDR2 is SVGIG in the germline V gene (reference sequence). V lost 8 bases, J lost 6 bases, and 17 bases lay in between. CDR3 length: 12 residues. CDR3 region: CAGGPGLLEQYF. The CDR3 bases are TGTGCCGGAGGCCCGGGGCTTCTCGAGCAGTACTTC.

This clone came up once. The J gene is TRBJ1-1, the V gene TRBV10-3; perhaps TRBD1 as D (6 bases). Germline assignment: CDR1 ENHRY and CDR2 SYGVKD. The ends were cut back, 8 bases at V and 11 bases at J, with 18 bases in the middle. This CDR3 is 12 amino acids long. CDR3 residues: CAIGAGERGAFF. Written as DNA, the CDR3 is TGTGCCATCGGGGCAGGGGAGAGGGGGGCTTTCTTT.

The gene calls are TRBV10-2 and TRBJ1-2, with D perhaps TRBD1 (6 bases). Trimming took off 7 bases at V and 7 bases at J, with 19 bases between the two ends. The CDR3 extends over 14 amino acids. Germline V gene sequence: CDR1 WSHSY, CDR2 SAAADI. This CDR3 reads CASIADRSGGGYTF. The CDR3 coding sequence is TGCGCCAGCATCGCCGACAGGAGCGGGGGTGGCTACACCTTC.

In the case of this clone: The sample has other DNA sequences that encode this CDR3 too. The rearrangement links TRBV5-1 to TRBJ1-4, with 9 bases aligning to TRBD1. V lost 0 bases, J lost 6 bases, and 3 bases stayed unmatched. The CDR3 has 15 amino acids. Germline V gene sequence: CDR1 SGHRS, CDR2 YFSETQ. The CDR3 protein is CASSLGTGDHEKLFF. The CDR3 nucleotides are TGCGCCAGCAGCTTGGGGACAGGGGACCATGAAAAACTGTTTTTT.

In its sample, this clone was seen once. V gene TRBV10-1 combines with J gene TRBJ2-1; no clear D gene. V lost 8 bases to trimming and J lost 1 base, with 12 bases between them. The CDR3 loop spans 14 amino acids. CDR1 is WNHNN, CDR2 SYGVQD, per germline (reference sequence). The CDR3 region has the DNA TGCGCCAGCTCCCAGATGCAGTCCTACAATGAGCAGTTCTTC. It specifies CASSQMQSYNEQFF.

The chain links TRBV11-2 to TRBJ2-7, with a possible D match to TRBD1 (5 bases). The CDR3 is made up of 12 amino acids. The ends were cut back, 7 bases at V and 4 bases at J, with 11 bases in the middle. Germline loops: CDR1 SGHAT, CDR2 FQNNGV. CDR3 DNA: TGTGCCAGCAACCCGACAGCTTACGAGCAGTACTTC. This sequence encodes CASNPTAYEQYF.

This clone was found once. This chain joins TRBV5-1 and TRBJ2-3, with 11 positions matching TRBD2. This CDR3 is 14 amino acids long. The germline V gene encodes CDR1 SGHRS and CDR2 YFSETQ. Losses at the gene ends were 5 bases for V and 2 bases for J; bases not matched to a gene: 1. The DNA for the CDR3 is TGCGCCAGCAGACTAGCGGGAGCCACAGATACGCAGTATTTT. This encodes CASRLAGATDTQYF.